The clone carrying this TCR beta chain was detected only a few times. Its specificity is not known. Using RNA transcripts as the source, TCR beta CDR3 regions were amplified. The TCR CDR3 was amplified in a first-round RT-PCR using the HTBI primer set. TCRdb reprocessed the multiplex PCR reads via MiXCR and lists one record per CDR3 protein. The sample lists around 420,000 distinct CDR3 sequences; 12% to 15% were seen once. The data derive from a study of T cells in Graves' hyperthyroidism and ophthalmopathy. Broader study findings: Ophthalmopathy prediction by the model preceded onset by a median approximately six months.

Germline V lookup: CDR1 SQVTM, CDR2 ANQGSEA. The V gene end was trimmed by 7 bases and the J gene end by 2 bases; junction bases not matched to a gene: 4. The CDR3 contains 13 residues. Sequencing was carried out using blood. This chain links TRBV29-1 with TRBJ2-2; TRBD1 aligns across 7 bases. The origin of this receptor is a woman aged 18-29 years with Graves' hyperthyroidism. The CDR3 here is CSGDRDNTGELFF. CDR3 in DNA: TGCAGCGGTGACAGGGATAACACCGGGGAGCTGTTTTTT.